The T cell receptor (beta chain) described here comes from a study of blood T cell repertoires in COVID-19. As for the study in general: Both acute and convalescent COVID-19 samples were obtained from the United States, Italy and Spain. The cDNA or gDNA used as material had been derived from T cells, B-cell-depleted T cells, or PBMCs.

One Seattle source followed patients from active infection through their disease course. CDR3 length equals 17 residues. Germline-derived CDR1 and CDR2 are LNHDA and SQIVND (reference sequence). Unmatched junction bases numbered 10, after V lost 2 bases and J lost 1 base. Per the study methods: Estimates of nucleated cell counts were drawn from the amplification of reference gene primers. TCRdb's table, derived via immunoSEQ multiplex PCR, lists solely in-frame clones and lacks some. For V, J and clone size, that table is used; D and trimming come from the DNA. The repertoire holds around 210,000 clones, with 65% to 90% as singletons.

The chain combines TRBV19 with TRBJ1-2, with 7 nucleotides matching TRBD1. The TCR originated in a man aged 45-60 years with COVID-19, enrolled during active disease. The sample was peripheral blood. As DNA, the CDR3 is TGTGCCAGTAGTATAACCCTCCCGGGACAGAGTAACTATGGCTACACCTTC. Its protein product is CASSITLPGQSNYGYTF.